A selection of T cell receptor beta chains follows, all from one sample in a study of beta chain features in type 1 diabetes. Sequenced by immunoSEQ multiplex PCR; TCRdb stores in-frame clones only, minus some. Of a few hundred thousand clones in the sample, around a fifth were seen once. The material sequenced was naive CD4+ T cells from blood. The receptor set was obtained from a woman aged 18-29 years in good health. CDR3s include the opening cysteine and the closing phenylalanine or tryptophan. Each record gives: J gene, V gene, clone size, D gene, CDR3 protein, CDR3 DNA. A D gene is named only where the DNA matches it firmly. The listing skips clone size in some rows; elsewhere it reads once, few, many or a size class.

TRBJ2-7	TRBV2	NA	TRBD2	CASSEMTSGTYEQYF	TGTGCCAGCAGTGAAATGACTAGCGGGACCTACGAGCAGTACTTC
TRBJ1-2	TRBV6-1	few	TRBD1	CASSGRGDNYGYTF	TGTGCCAGCAGTGGCAGGGGGGATAACTATGGCTACACCTTC
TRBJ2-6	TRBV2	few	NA	CASSDKSTGANVLTF	TGTGCCAGCAGTGATAAAAGCACTGGGGCCAACGTCCTGACTTTC
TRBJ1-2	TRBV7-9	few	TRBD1	CASSPTGEHGYTF	TGTGCCAGCAGCCCGACAGGGGAGCATGGCTACACCTTC
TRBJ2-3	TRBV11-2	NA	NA	CASSLVADTQYF	TGTGCCAGCAGCTTAGTCGCAGATACGCAGTATTTT
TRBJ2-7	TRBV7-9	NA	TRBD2	CASSPNSGTSYYEQYF	TGTGCCAGCAGCCCTAACTCCGGGACTAGTTACTACGAGCAGTACTTC
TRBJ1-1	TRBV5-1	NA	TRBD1	CASSPKTGANTEAFF	TGCGCCAGCAGCCCTAAAACAGGGGCGAACACTGAAGCTTTCTTT
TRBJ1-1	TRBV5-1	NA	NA	CASSFGANTEAFF	TGCGCCAGCAGCTTTGGGGCAAACACTGAAGCTTTCTTT
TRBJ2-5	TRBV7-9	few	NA	CASSPLGAEETQYF	TGTGCCAGCAGCCCGCTGGGGGCGGAAGAGACCCAGTACTTC
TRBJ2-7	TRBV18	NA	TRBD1	CASSPGQGAPHEQYF	TGTGCCAGCTCACCTGGACAGGGGGCCCCCCACGAGCAGTACTTC
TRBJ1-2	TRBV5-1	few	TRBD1	CASSARTGGDGYTF	TGCGCCAGCAGCGCACGGACAGGGGGCGACGGCTACACCTTC
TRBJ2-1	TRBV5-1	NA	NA	CASSLGRGEQFF	TGCGCCAGCAGCTTGGGTCGGGGTGAGCAGTTCTTC
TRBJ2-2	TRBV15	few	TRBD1	CATSNRDRDTGELFF	TGTGCCACCAGCAACCGGGACAGGGACACCGGGGAGCTGTTTTTT
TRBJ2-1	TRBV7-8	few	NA	CASSLVWQGNEQFF	TGTGCCAGCAGCTTAGTCTGGCAGGGCAATGAGCAGTTCTTC
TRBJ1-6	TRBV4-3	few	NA	CASSQSSSSAVSTLHF	TGCGCCAGCAGCCAATCATCTTCATCTGCCGTTAGCACCCTCCACTTT
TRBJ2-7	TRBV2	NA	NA	CASSEDGVWEQYF	TGTGCCAGCAGCGAAGACGGGGTCTGGGAGCAGTACTTC
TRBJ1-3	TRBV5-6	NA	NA	CASSLLKDDRSSGNTIYF	TGTGCCAGCAGCTTACTCAAAGATGACAGATCCTCCGGAAACACCATATATTTT
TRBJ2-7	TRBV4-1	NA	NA	CASSQGQPREQYF	TGCGCCAGCAGCCAAGGACAGCCTAGGGAGCAGTACTTC
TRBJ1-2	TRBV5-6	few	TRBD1	CASSTRTGGRYGYTF	TGTGCCAGCAGCACCAGGACAGGGGGAAGGTATGGCTACACCTTC
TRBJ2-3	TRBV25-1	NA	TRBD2	CASSEMGSGSADTQYF	TGTGCCAGCAGTGAAATGGGTAGCGGGAGTGCAGATACGCAGTATTTT
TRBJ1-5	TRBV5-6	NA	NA	CASSLAGRRAPQPQHF	TGTGCCAGCAGCTTGGCCGGTAGGAGAGCTCCTCAGCCCCAGCATTTT
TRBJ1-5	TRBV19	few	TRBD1	CASSKGQGNSNQPQHF	TGTGCCAGTAGTAAGGGACAGGGCAATAGCAATCAGCCCCAGCATTTT
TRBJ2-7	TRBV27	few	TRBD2	CASSSVSGGYEQYF	TGTGCCAGCAGTTCGGTTAGCGGGGGCTACGAGCAGTACTTC
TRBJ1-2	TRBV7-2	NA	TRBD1	CASSPGQGPGYTF	TGTGCCAGCAGCCCAGGACAGGGGCCTGGCTACACCTTC
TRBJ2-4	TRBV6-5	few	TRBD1	CASSTGQGSIQYF	TGTGCCAGCAGTACCGGACAGGGTAGCATTCAGTACTTC
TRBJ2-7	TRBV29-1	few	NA	CSVTRDTPYYEQYF	TGCAGCGTGACCCGGGACACCCCTTACTACGAGCAGTACTTC
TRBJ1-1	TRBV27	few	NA	CASTRGQIEKAFF	TGTGCCAGCACAAGGGGCCAGATAGAAAAGGCTTTCTTT
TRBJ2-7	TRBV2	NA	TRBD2	CASRPGLAVGEQYF	TGTGCCAGCAGGCCCGGACTAGCCGTGGGCGAGCAGTACTTC
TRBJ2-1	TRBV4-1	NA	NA	CASSQPPGVGYEQFF	TGCGCCAGCAGCCAACCCCCAGGGGTAGGGTATGAGCAGTTCTTC
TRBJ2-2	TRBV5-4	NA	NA	CASSLGFRGGTGELFF	TGTGCCAGCAGCTTGGGTTTCCGGGGAGGAACCGGGGAGCTGTTTTTT
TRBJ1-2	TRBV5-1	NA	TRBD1	CASSPGGYNYGYTF	TGCGCCAGCAGCCCAGGGGGATATAACTATGGCTACACCTTC
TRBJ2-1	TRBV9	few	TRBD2	CASSVRVAGGVGGDNEQFF	TGTGCCAGCAGCGTAAGAGTTGCGGGAGGAGTTGGTGGAGACAATGAGCAGTTCTTC
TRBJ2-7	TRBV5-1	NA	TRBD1	CASKDRGHEQYF	TGCGCCAGCAAGGACAGGGGACACGAGCAGTACTTC
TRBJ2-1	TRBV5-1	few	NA	CASSFNSYGEQFF	TGCGCCAGCAGCTTCAACTCCTATGGTGAGCAGTTCTTC